These 25 T cell receptor beta chains were sequenced from one sample in a study of Graves' ophthalmopathy and Graves' hyperthyroidism. Amplification from RNA transcripts yielded the TCR beta CDR3 regions. Second-round multiplex PCR came after first-round RT-PCR with HTBI primers. One entry per CDR3 protein results from TCRdb running MiXCR on the multiplex PCR reads. The table has about 660,000 distinct CDR3 sequences, over 40% seen once. The sequenced sample was peripheral blood. The receptors shown here come from an adult man with Graves' ophthalmopathy.

This clonotype was observed at least ten times. The genes are TRBV2 and TRBJ1-1, with D unclear. Germline CDR1 and CDR2: SNHLY and FYNNEI. V was trimmed by 7 bases and J by 0 bases, leaving 12 bases between them. The CDR3 extends over 14 amino acids. CDR3 in amino acids: CASKRSSLNTEAFF. The CDR3 nucleotides read TGTGCCAGCAAGAGAAGCAGCTTGAACACTGAAGCTTTCTTT.

A note on this clonotype: A much larger clone differs by one base, so this may be a read error. V usage is TRBV19 and J usage is TRBJ1-5; possibly TRBD1 for D (5 bases). The CDR3 is 15 amino acids. The V gene's germline CDR1 is LNHDA and CDR2 SQIVND (reference sequence). V was pared by 3 bases and J by 8 bases, with 17 bases between. The chain's CDR3 is CASSIVERGEEPQHF. CDR3 in DNA: TGTGCCAGTAGTATTGTAGAAAGGGGCGAGGAGCCCCAGCATTTT.

At least ten counts were recorded for this clonotype. The chain combines TRBV7-8 with TRBJ2-7, with a weak D call TRBD2 (5 bases). The CDR3 is 13 amino acids. V shed 1 base and J shed 5 bases, with 9 bases lying between them. Germline CDR1 reads SGHVS; CDR2 reads FQNEAQ. The CDR3 DNA follows: TGTGCCAGCAGCTTAGTCGAGGGTGACGAGCAGTACTTC. As protein: CASSLVEGDEQYF.

This clonotype was recorded once. V is TRBV7-2 and J is TRBJ1-5; tentative D call: TRBD1 (5 bases). The CDR3 is made up of 15 amino acids. CDR1 and CDR2 (germline): SGHTA, FQGNSA. Trimming took 1 base from V and 0 from J, leaving 7 bases between them. CDR3 bases: TGTACCAGCAGCTTAGGGGGGAATAGCAATCAGCCCCAGCATTTT. This codes for CTSSLGGNSNQPQHF.

The sample holds a few counts of this clonotype. This chain joins TRBV2 and TRBJ2-7, with TRBD2 matching 9 bases. The CDR3 is 20 amino acids. The germline gives CDR1 SNHLY, CDR2 FYNNEI. Unmatched junction bases numbered 19, after V lost 2 bases and J lost 2 bases. CDR3 sequence: CASSEFGGKLAGLLTYEQYF. The CDR3 nucleotides are TGTGCCAGCAGTGAATTCGGGGGGAAGCTAGCGGGACTCCTAACCTACGAGCAGTACTTC.

The chain couples TRBV4-3 to TRBJ2-7; a possible D gene is TRBD1 (6 bases). The CDR3 consists of 16 residues. V lost 0 bases to trimming and J lost 0 bases, with 12 bases between them. Germline assignment: CDR1 LGHNA and CDR2 YSLEER. DNA of the CDR3: TGCGCCAGCAGCCAAGACGAAGGACAGAGCTCCTACGAGCAGTACTTC. Protein: CASSQDEGQSSYEQYF.

The chain carries TRBV4-3 and TRBJ1-4; D is unresolved. Germline loops: CDR1 LGHNA, CDR2 YSLEER. The CDR3 covers 16 residues. Trimming removed 7 bases at V and 0 bases at J, with 15 bases between. CDR3 DNA: TGCGCCAGCATAAAAGGAAACCAATCAACTAATGAAAAACTGTTTTTT. It specifies CASIKGNQSTNEKLFF.

Only one count was recorded for this clonotype. This clone may be a read error of a much larger clone one base away. The chain couples TRBV16 to TRBJ1-4; 9 positions agree with TRBD1. Germline V gives CDR1 KGHSY, CDR2 FQNENV. This CDR3 contains 15 residues. The junction had 11 bases not matched to a gene; V was cut back by 3 bases and J by 12 bases. The CDR3, as DNA: TGTGCCAGCAGCCACTCGGGACAGGGTAACGAAGAACTGTTTTTT. Translated, it gives CASSHSGQGNEELFF.

The sample holds many counts of this clonotype. The rearrangement uses TRBV29-1 and TRBJ1-3; tentative D call: TRBD1 (5 bases). Trimming stripped 7 bases from V and 4 bases from J, with 11 bases between. Germline V gives CDR1 SQVTM, CDR2 ANQGSEA. CDR3 length: 12 residues. As DNA, the CDR3 is TGCAGCGCTCGGACAACCGGAAACACCATATATTTT. It codes for CSARTTGNTIYF.

V is TRBV2 and J is TRBJ2-5; D is ambiguous. This CDR3 is built from 15 residues. Between the trimmed V and J ends, which lost 8 bases and 2 bases, there was a span of 18 bases. Germline V lookup: CDR1 SNHLY, CDR2 FYNNEI. The CDR3 DNA sequence: TGTGCCAGCTCACCAAGCTCAGGTCGACAAGAGACCCAGTACTTC. Amino acid sequence: CASSPSSGRQETQYF.

The sample holds many counts of this clonotype. The rearrangement joins TRBV5-8 to TRBJ1-2; weak D call: TRBD1 (5 bases). Between the trimmed V and J ends, which lost 2 bases and 8 bases, there was a span of 13 bases. CDR1 is SGHTS and CDR2 is YDEGEE in the germline V gene. CDR3 length: 13 residues. The DNA for the CDR3 is TGTGCCAGCAGCTTCCGGACGAGGGACGGCTACACCTTC. Translating it yields CASSFRTRDGYTF.

The gene calls are TRBV25-1 and TRBJ1-2; 10 bases map to TRBD1. V dropped 4 bases and J dropped 4; count of bases not matched to a gene: 6. This CDR3 contains 15 residues. Germline loops: CDR1 MGHDK, CDR2 SYGVNS. DNA for the CDR3: TGTGCCAGCAGTGTAGGGACAGGGGTTGGCTATGGCTACACCTTC. Translating it yields CASSVGTGVGYGYTF.

This clonotype was observed at least ten times. The chain is built from TRBV25-1 and TRBJ2-5; 8 bases line up with TRBD2. Germline V CDR1 and CDR2: MGHDK, SYGVNS. Germline trimming cut 2 bases from V and 7 bases from J; bases unmatched to any gene: 6. CDR3 length: 14 amino acids. The DNA of the CDR3 is TGTGCCAGCAGTGAAAGCGGGGGTGGGGCGACCCAGTACTTC. This gives the protein CASSESGGGATQYF.

This clonotype has a count of ten or more. The chain recombines TRBV19 with TRBJ1-1, with a weak D call TRBD1 (5 bases). V gave up 6 bases and J gave up 3 bases, with 11 bases separating them. The CDR3 runs 13 residues. Germline V gene lookup returns CDR1 LNHDA and CDR2 SQIVND (reference sequence). Written as DNA, the CDR3 is TGTGCCAGTAGCGACCAGGGTTACACTGAAGCTTTCTTT. This gives the protein CASSDQGYTEAFF.

The genes are TRBV11-3 and TRBJ1-1; no reliable D call. V was cut by 8 bases and J by 8 bases, with 18 bases left in between. Germline V gene lookup returns CDR1 SGHNT and CDR2 YENEEA. This CDR3 comprises 13 residues. Here the CDR3 reads CASSRQGRQEAFF. The CDR3 DNA is TGTGCCAGCTCAAGGCAAGGGAGGCAGGAAGCTTTCTTT.

The rearrangement uses TRBV20-1 and TRBJ1-2; TRBD1 agrees at 10 bases. The CDR3 runs 15 residues. In germline, CDR1 is DFQATT, CDR2 SNEGSKA (reference sequence). The V segment lost 0 bases and the J segment 7 bases; nucleotides outside the gene matches: 8. The chain's CDR3 is CSAREQGQGSGGYTF. In DNA, the CDR3 is TGCAGTGCTAGAGAACAGGGACAGGGGTCGGGTGGCTACACCTTC.

Only a few counts were recorded for this clonotype. The chain recombines TRBV20-1 with TRBJ1-1; D is perhaps TRBD1 (5 bases). The CDR3 runs to 13 residues. The V end lost 0 bases, the J end lost 4 bases, and 9 bases lay between the germline ends. The germline V gene encodes CDR1 DFQATT and CDR2 SNEGSKA (reference sequence). The CDR3 sequence is CSARDKGITEAFF. In DNA form, the CDR3 reads TGCAGTGCTAGAGATAAGGGGATCACTGAAGCTTTCTTT.

This clonotype showed up many times. The chain employs TRBV7-8 and TRBJ1-1, with D hard to call. Germline CDR1 and CDR2: SGHVS and FQNEAQ. V was pared by 3 bases and J by 4 bases, with 6 bases between. The CDR3 covers 12 residues. The CDR3 sequence: CASSFVGTEAFF. In DNA, the CDR3 is TGTGCCAGCAGCTTTGTAGGCACTGAAGCTTTCTTT.

About this clonotype: A much larger clone sits a single nucleotide away, making a read error possible. This rearrangement joins TRBV25-1 to TRBJ2-3; maybe TRBD1 (6 bases). V shed 1 base and J shed 2 bases, with 10 bases lying between them. Per germline, CDR1 MGHDK and CDR2 SYGVNS. The CDR3 loop spans 15 amino acids. The CDR3, as DNA: TGTGCCAGCAGTGAATGGGGGCCACACACAGATACGCAGTATTTT. This translates into CASSEWGPHTDTQYF.

A few counts support this clonotype. The rearrangement links TRBV20-1 to TRBJ2-5; D gene unclear. This CDR3 comprises 13 residues. V was shortened by 3 bases and J by 0 bases, with 8 bases between the two germline ends. CDR1 is DFQATT, CDR2 SNEGSKA, per germline (reference sequence). The CDR3 DNA reads TGCAGTGCTAGGGTGATGTACCAAGAGACCCAGTACTTC. Translation gives CSARVMYQETQYF.

This clonotype appeared many times. This sequence joins TRBV19 and TRBJ1-5; TRBD1 aligns across 7 bases. The V gene's germline CDR1 is LNHDA and CDR2 SQIVND (reference sequence). The V gene end was trimmed by 4 bases and the J gene end by 9 bases; junction bases not matched to a gene: 9. The CDR3 totals 14 residues. DNA of the CDR3: TGTGCCAGTAGTACAGAGGGGGCGATGAGGCCCCAGCATTTT. It codes for CASSTEGAMRPQHF. The full variable domain, in which reference TRBV19 and TRBJ1-5 provide the parts outside the CDR3, is DGGITQSPKYLFRKEGQNVTLSCEQNLNHDAMYWYRQDPGQGLRLIYYSQIVNDFQKGDIAEGYSVSREKKESFPLTVTSAQKNPTAFYLCASSTEGAMRPQHFGDGTRLSIL.

The rearrangement links TRBV14 to TRBJ2-7; no reliable D call. This CDR3 spans 15 amino acids. V lost 4 bases and J 2 bases, leaving 15 bases between the germline ends. The V gene's germline CDR1 is SGHDN and CDR2 FVKESK. This CDR3 reads CASSPYRSRAYEQYF. CDR3 nucleotide sequence: TGTGCCAGCAGCCCATATAGGAGTAGGGCCTACGAGCAGTACTTC.

The CDR3 coding sequence is TGTGCCAGCAGCTTGGACAGCCCTGCGAACACCGGGGAGCTGTTTTTT. Translating it yields CASSLDSPANTGELFF. This chain connects TRBV7-3 to TRBJ2-2; possibly TRBD1 for D (6 bases). Germline V CDR1 and CDR2: SGHTA, FQGTGA. Deletions cut 3 bases from V and 0 bases from J, with 11 bases between. This CDR3 has 16 residues.

In this sample, this clonotype turned up a few times. It may be a read error: a sequence one base away is much more abundant. V usage is TRBV10-2 and J usage is TRBJ2-7; D is possibly TRBD1 (5 bases). Germline loops: CDR1 WSHSY, CDR2 SAAADI. This CDR3 spans 14 amino acids. This CDR3 reads CASSGGSSFYGQYF. CDR3 nucleotide sequence: TGCGCCAGCAGTGGGGGCAGCTCTTTCTACGGGCAGTACTTC.

This clonotype was detected only a few times. This rearrangement joins TRBV24-1 to TRBJ2-1; D gene unclear. From germline, CDR1 is KGHDR and CDR2 SFDVKD. Trimming removed 7 bases from V and 5 bases from J, with 11 bases in between. This CDR3 has 13 amino acids. In nucleotides, the CDR3 is TGTGCCACCAGCGGAGACGGAAACAATGAGCAGTTCTTC. Protein: CATSGDGNNEQFF.